This TCR beta chain was documented in a study of T-cell reconstitution after alpha-beta-depleted transplantation in children. A word on this clonotype: Its specificity is unknown.

Construction of the TCRbeta library involved unique molecular identifiers. TCRdb processed the PCR reads anew with MiXCR; each CDR3 protein has one entry. The repertoire has approximately 500,000 distinct CDR3 sequences, 27% of them found once; the top ten carry just over 35%. Study results and caveats: It was newly produced T cells that mostly accounted for T-cell counts and diversity one year after transplant.

The receptor was derived from a boy under three years old with Wiskott-Aldrich syndrome, due to receive a stem cell transplant. The material sequenced was PBMCs, taken before TCRalphabeta/CD19-depleted stem cell transplant.

The CDR3 loop is CASSQDHGRAYNEQFF. DNA of the CDR3: TGTGCCAGCAGCCAAGATCACGGGAGGGCCTACAATGAGCAGTTCTTC. The chain joins TRBV3-1 to TRBJ2-1, with 8 bases aligning to TRBD2. The ends lost 0 bases at V and 2 bases at J; junction bases unmatched: 3. The germline CDR1 and CDR2 sequences are LGHDT and YNNKEL (reference sequence). The CDR3 sequence is 16 residues long.